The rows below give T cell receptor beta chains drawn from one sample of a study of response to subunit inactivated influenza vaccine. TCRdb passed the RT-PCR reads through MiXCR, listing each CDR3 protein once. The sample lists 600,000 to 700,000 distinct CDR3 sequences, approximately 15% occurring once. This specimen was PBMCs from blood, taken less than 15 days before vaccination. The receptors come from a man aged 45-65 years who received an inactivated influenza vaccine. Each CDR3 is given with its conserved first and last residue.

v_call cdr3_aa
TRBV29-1 CSVTGTGLDNEQFF
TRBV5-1 CASSLEPSGGPYEQYF
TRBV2 CASSEALSGIWNEQFF
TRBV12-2 CASRFSVLGDSPLHF
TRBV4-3 CASSQTLAENTGELFF
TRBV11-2 CASSLDTWRDEKTGELFF
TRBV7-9 CASSLGGAFGYGYTF
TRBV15 CATSRELAGRGELFF
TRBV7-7 CASTSGIDTGELFF
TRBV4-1 CASRRTGTSGELFF
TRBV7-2 CASSLGLAGRYEQYF
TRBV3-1 CASSQQGQAANVLTF
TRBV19 CASSGQVTEAFF
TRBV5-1 CASSFARGDEQFF
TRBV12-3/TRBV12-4 CASTQRWTSNYGYTF
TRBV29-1 CSVVEVAGEGYTF
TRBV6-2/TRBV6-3 CASSYPGGNYEQYF
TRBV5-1 CASSFGQGNYEQYF
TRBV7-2 CASSLESSVHEQYF
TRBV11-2 CASSRGAGGLQETQYF
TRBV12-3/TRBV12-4 CASSRGQVSNQPQHF
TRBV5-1 CASSLRDENEQFF
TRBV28 CASSSWGGGNTGELFF
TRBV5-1 CASSSTGTGAYNEQFF
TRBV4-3 CASSHDPPGQGSDTQYF
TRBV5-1 CASSLRDSMNTEAFF
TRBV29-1 CSVNPYRNTEAFF
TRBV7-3 CASSPDFYNEQFF
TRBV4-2 CASSQESSGALMETQYF
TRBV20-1 CSATKTPAEQFF
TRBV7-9 CASSLSGGRHYNEQFF
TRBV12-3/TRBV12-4 CASSLEIGTGDYNEQFF
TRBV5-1 CASSSQGQGNNEAFF
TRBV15 CATTAGSQAYNEQFF
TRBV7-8 CASSVGQGYNEQFF
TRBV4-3 CASSQDIGTGNTEAFF
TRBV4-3 CASSQDPGDGETQYF
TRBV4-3 CASSLEPGAYEQYF
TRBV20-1 CSAMLAGAPGELFF
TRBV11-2 CASSFVGSSYGYTF
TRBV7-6 CASSLLVNTEAFF
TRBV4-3 CASSQDRNGVEQFF
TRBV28 CASSLPLKPQHF